This TCR beta chain was sequenced for a study of T cell responses to AZD1222 COVID-19 vaccine. TCRdb keeps only in-frame clones here, not all; method: immunoSEQ multiplex PCR. Among 80,000 or so clones listed, roughly 88% were seen once. Germline-derived CDR1 and CDR2 are SGHTA and FQGNSA. V shed 5 bases and J shed 7 bases, with 12 bases lying between them. This CDR3 is 14 amino acids long. The TCR originated in an adult who received the AZD1222 COVID-19 vaccine. The source was peripheral blood, collected 28 days after the second AZD1222 dose. The rearrangement joins TRBV7-2 to TRBJ1-6; D not certain. CDR3: CASSLDGYNSPLHF. For the CDR3, the DNA is TGTGCCAGCAGCCTGGACGGATACAATTCACCCCTCCACTTT.